The sequence of this T cell receptor (beta chain) was determined in a study of technical replicates of blood from several donors. This clone is medium-sized (0.01 to 0.1%) in the sample. The CDR3 loop spans 17 amino acids. Germline trimming cut 0 bases from V and 3 bases from J; bases unmatched to any gene: 9. Germline CDR1 is MNHNS and CDR2 is SASEGT. Clones were sequenced by immunoSEQ multiplex PCR, and TCRdb holds only the in-frame ones, with some missing. In the table there are about 81,000 clones, around 95% of which are singletons. Material for sequencing was T cells isolated from PBMCs. The chain joins TRBV6-1 to TRBJ2-7; 9 nucleotides agree with TRBD1. The TCR originated in a human donor in good health. CDR3 bases: TGTGCCAGCAGTGAAGCGAGGGGGGGGACAGGGCTCTACGAGCAGTACTTC. The encoded protein is CASSEARGGTGLYEQYF.